This TCR beta chain was captured by sequencing in a study of cytomegalovirus exposure and HLA in healthy donors. The PCR ran on 60 Vbeta and 13 Jbeta primers. TCRdb's copy holds only in-frame clones and misses some; the assay was immunoSEQ multiplex PCR. The sample lists approximately 39,000 clones; roughly two thirds were seen once. As to this clone: Antigen unknown. At one end, the junction sequence differs from germline, possibly due to a read error.

Study results and limitations: A later analysis linked a missense DCLRE1C variant to TCR beta V- and J-gene trimming. Being productive about 87% or about 30% of the time was typical of most TCR beta V segments in an earlier analysis. CMV antigen specificity was confirmed in vitro for a few CMV-associated chains.

The CDR3 spans 15 residues. Looked up from germline, CDR1 is MNHNS and CDR2 is SASEGT. This chain connects TRBV6-1 to TRBJ2-7, with a weak D call TRBD2 (6 bases). The receptor was derived from a man aged 25-45 years in good health and CMV-seronegative. Specimen: PBMCs. CDR3 residues: CASSEALGDSDEQYF. CDR3 coding DNA: TGTGCCAGCAGTGAAGCGCTGGGGGACTCCGACGAGCAGTACTTC.